This passage covers 20 T cell receptor beta chains from one sample sequenced in a study of T cell repertoires in cytomegalovirus infection. TCRdb re-analysed the reads in MiXCR, keeping a single row per CDR3 protein. The repertoire holds roughly 280,000 distinct CDR3 sequences, roughly an eighth seen once, with about 8.7% in the top ten. Sequenced sample: PBMCs. These receptors all stem from a human donor in good health (CMV status not recorded). Some clones in this sample may be carry-over from other donors' samples.

This clonotype has ten or more counts. The chain carries TRBV7-4 and TRBJ2-3; 12 positions match TRBD2. Germline V CDR1 and CDR2: SGHVT, SQSDAQ. The CDR3 length is 17 residues. V trimming: 4 bases; J trimming: 3 bases; junction bases outside the gene matches: 8. The CDR3 loop reads CASSSISTSGGTDTQYF. In DNA, the CDR3 is TGTGCCAGCAGCTCCATCTCGACTAGCGGGGGTACAGATACGCAGTATTTT.

This clonotype was counted a few times. The V gene is TRBV5-1, the J gene TRBJ1-6; D is uncertain. The CDR3 is 14 residues long. Per germline, CDR1 SGHRS and CDR2 YFSETQ. With 3 bases removed from V and 10 bases from J, the gap between germline ends came to 14 bases. The CDR3 reads CASSSGSVGSPLHF. The CDR3 DNA reads TGCGCCAGCAGCTCGGGGTCGGTAGGCTCACCCCTCCACTTT.

This clonotype was seen a handful of times. This rearrangement joins TRBV20-1 to TRBJ1-2; the D is unclear. CDR1 is DFQATT and CDR2 is SNEGSKA in the germline V gene (reference sequence). This CDR3 contains 16 residues. V was cut by 0 bases and J by 3 bases, with 17 bases left in between. CDR3 nucleotide sequence: TGCAGTGCTAGAGATACCAAGGTGACGAACGACTATGGCTACACCTTC. Residues: CSARDTKVTNDYGYTF.

This clonotype was seen many times. The chain uses TRBV12-3 or TRBV12-4 and TRBJ2-2, with TRBD2 matching 9 bases. Trimming at V came to 5 bases and at J to 4 bases, leaving 17 bases not matched to a gene. CDR3 length equals 19 residues. The CDR3 region has the DNA TGTGCCAGCAGTCTCCCTTACGAAGCGGGGGGTGGATTCACCGGGGAGCTGTTTTTT. Encoded protein: CASSLPYEAGGGFTGELFF.

This clonotype has a handful of counts. The chain carries TRBV7-9 and TRBJ2-1; D not certain. CDR3 length: 13 amino acids. Trimming took off 1 base at V and 8 bases at J, with 9 bases between the two ends. Germline V CDR1 and CDR2: SEHNR, FQNEAQ (reference sequence). The CDR3 DNA reads as TGTGCCAGCAGCTTAGGCGGCATCGATGAGCAGTTCTTC. It specifies CASSLGGIDEQFF. The entire variable domain, with the rest obtained from reference TRBV7-9 and TRBJ2-1, is as follows: DTGVSQNPRHKITKRGQNVTFRCDPISEHNRLYWYRQTLGQGPEFLTYFQNEAQLEKSRLLSDRFSAERPKGSFSTLEIQRTEQGDSAMYLCASSLGGIDEQFFGPGTRLTVL.

At least ten counts were recorded for this clonotype. The chain recombines TRBV7-2 with TRBJ2-3; the match to TRBD2 covers 10 bases. Germline lookup yields CDR1 SGHTA and CDR2 FQGNSA. V shed 5 bases, J shed 4 bases, and the junction held 3 bases outside the gene matches. The CDR3 has 14 amino acids. DNA for the CDR3: TGTGCCAGCAGCGAGAGCGGGGGGGCAGATACGCAGTATTTT. It translates to CASSESGGADTQYF.

This clonotype occurred many times. The chain has TRBV7-2 and TRBJ2-7, with D perhaps matching TRBD2 (6 bases). The germline CDR1 and CDR2 sequences are SGHTA and FQGNSA. This CDR3 comprises 13 residues. Trimming pared 5 bases from V and 1 base from J, leaving 9 bases between. CDR3 protein: CASSAGPSYEQYF. CDR3 bases: TGTGCCAGCAGCGCGGGGCCTTCCTACGAGCAGTACTTC.

The sample holds a few counts of this clonotype. The chain couples TRBV28 to TRBJ1-5; unclear D gene. Germline assignment: CDR1 MDHEN and CDR2 SYDVKM. V was clipped by 6 bases and J by 10 bases, with 10 bases between them. There are 11 residues in the CDR3. For the CDR3, the DNA is TGTGCCAGCAGCGCCGTCCATCCCCAGCATTTT. It encodes CASSAVHPQHF.

V gene TRBV20-1 combines with J gene TRBJ1-3; D remains unclear. The germline V and J ends were trimmed by 0 bases and 0 bases, with 6 bases remaining between them. The V gene's germline CDR1 is DFQATT and CDR2 SNEGSKA (reference sequence). This CDR3 spans 14 amino acids. CDR3 amino acids: CSARELSSGNTIYF. For the CDR3, the DNA is TGCAGTGCTAGAGAACTAAGCTCTGGAAACACCATATATTTT.

This clonotype was observed at least ten times. This chain connects TRBV7-9 to TRBJ1-1, with 8 nucleotides matching TRBD1. V dropped 3 bases and J dropped 7; count of bases not matched to a gene: 7. This CDR3 spans 14 amino acids. In germline, CDR1 is SEHNR, CDR2 FQNEAQ (reference sequence). CDR3 sequence reads: CASSFVQGVGEAFF. The CDR3 DNA reads TGTGCCAGCAGCTTCGTACAGGGGGTAGGTGAAGCTTTCTTT.

This clonotype has just a few counts. The CDR3 DNA reads TGTGCCAGCAGTCCCCTTTGGGGGGGCGGAGATACGCAGTATTTT. Amino acids: CASSPLWGGGDTQYF. The chain employs TRBV6-2 or TRBV6-3 and TRBJ2-3, with D maybe TRBD2 (7 bases). The length of the CDR3 is 15 residues. Trimming removed 5 bases from V and 5 bases from J, with 17 bases in between. CDR1 and CDR2 from the germline V gene are MNHEY and SVGEGT.

CDR3 sequence (DNA): TGTGCCAGCAGCCTCCGGGGGGGGGCCGGCACTGAAGCTTTCTTT. Amino acid sequence: CASSLRGGAGTEAFF. The rearrangement uses TRBV7-3 and TRBJ1-1; a possible D gene is TRBD1 (6 bases). The V and J ends lost 5 bases and 4 bases respectively, with 17 bases between them. CDR3 size: 15 residues. CDR1 and CDR2 from the germline V gene are SGHTA and FQGTGA. Together with reference TRBV7-3 and TRBJ1-1, the CDR3 gives the full variable domain: GAGVSQTPSNKVTEKGKYVELRCDPISGHTALYWYRQSLGQGPEFLIYFQGTGAADDSGLPNDRFFAVRPEGSVSTLKIQRTERGDSAVYLCASSLRGGAGTEAFFGQGTRLTVV.

There are many counts of this clonotype. The genes are TRBV7-8 and TRBJ2-1; D is possibly TRBD2 (6 bases). The germline CDR1 and CDR2 sequences are SGHVS and FQNEAQ. With 3 bases removed from V and 5 bases from J, the gap between germline ends came to 11 bases. This CDR3 is built from 14 residues. As DNA, the CDR3 is TGTGCCAGCAGCTTGGAGGCGGGGCACAATGAGCAGTTCTTC. Protein: CASSLEAGHNEQFF.

This clonotype appeared many times. J is TRBJ1-2 and V is TRBV7-3, with 7 bases matching TRBD1. V lost 3 bases, J lost 8 bases, and 6 bases stayed unmatched. CDR1 and CDR2 from the germline V gene are SGHTA and FQGTGA. The CDR3 is 13 residues long. CDR3 region: CASSLGQFVGYTF. In DNA form, the CDR3 reads TGTGCCAGCAGCTTGGGACAGTTTGTCGGCTACACCTTC.

The sample holds many counts of this clonotype. V is TRBV28 and J is TRBJ2-5; 10 bases map to TRBD1. From germline, CDR1 is MDHEN and CDR2 SYDVKM. This CDR3 is 16 amino acids long. Trimming cost V 4 bases and J 5 bases; bases outside gene matches: 10. The CDR3 region is CASSSPGTGAWETQYF. The CDR3 DNA follows: TGTGCCAGCAGTTCTCCCGGGACAGGGGCCTGGGAGACCCAGTACTTC.

Points on this clonotype: At one boundary the junction diverges from the germline segment, which might be a read error. The rearrangement joins TRBV6-6 to TRBJ1-4; TRBD1 might be the D (5 bases). CDR3 length equals 15 residues. Germline V gene sequence: CDR1 MNHNY, CDR2 SVGAGI (reference sequence). The CDR3 here is CASSQPGRLNEQLFF. CDR3 coding DNA: TGTGCCAGCAGCCAACCGGGACGGCTTAATGAACAACTGTTTTTT.

This clonotype was recorded at least ten times. The chain links TRBV28 to TRBJ1-5, with D tentatively TRBD1 (5 bases). The length of the CDR3 is 13 residues. Trimming took 5 bases from V and 9 from J, leaving 14 bases between them. Germline V CDR1 and CDR2: MDHEN, SYDVKM. The CDR3 bases are TGTGCCAGCAGTCCGGGGGACTTTGGGCCCCAGCATTTT. Translating it yields CASSPGDFGPQHF.

This clonotype was observed at least ten times. The CDR3 reads CASSPTLPTDYGYTF. The CDR3 nucleotides are TGCGCCAGCAGTCCGACCCTCCCAACTGACTATGGCTACACCTTC. The V and J genes are TRBV5-1 and TRBJ1-2; D not certain. CDR3 size: 15 residues. Germline loops: CDR1 SGHRS, CDR2 YFSETQ. The V and J ends lost 5 bases and 3 bases respectively, with 17 bases between them.

This clonotype was observed at least ten times. V and J are TRBV28 and TRBJ1-2; D is unclear. The germline V gene has CDR1 MDHEN and CDR2 SYDVKM. With 5 bases removed from V and 11 bases from J, the gap between germline ends came to 18 bases. This CDR3 spans 13 amino acids. DNA for the CDR3: TGTGCCAGCAGTGCCCCCGGGGAGCTGGATTACACCTTC. The encoded protein is CASSAPGELDYTF.

This clonotype was detected ten times or more. V usage is TRBV7-2 and J usage is TRBJ2-7; 8 bases map to TRBD1. This CDR3 has 15 amino acids. V gave up 5 bases and J gave up 5 bases; unmatched junction bases: 11. CDR1 and CDR2 from the germline V gene are SGHTA and FQGNSA. DNA for the CDR3: TGTGCCAGCAGCCCGGACAGGGTAACGATCCACGAGCAGTACTTC. It translates to CASSPDRVTIHEQYF. The whole variable domain, remainder taken from reference TRBV7-2 and TRBJ2-7, is GAGVSQSPSNKVTEKGKDVELRCDPISGHTALYWYRQSLGQGLEFLIYFQGNSAPDKSGLPSDRFSAERTGGSVSTLTIQRTQQEDSAVYLCASSPDRVTIHEQYFGPGTRLTVT.